These 2 T cell receptor beta chains came from one sample sequenced in a study of cytomegalovirus exposure and HLA in healthy donors. PCR primers comprised 60 Vbeta and 13 Jbeta primers. The table came from immunoSEQ multiplex PCR; TCRdb's copy has only in-frame clones and leaves some out. The sample records about 170,000 clones, over 80% being singletons. Material: PBMCs. The receptors were gathered from a girl between 5 and 17 years old in good health and CMV-seropositive.

The J gene is TRBJ2-2, the V gene TRBV11-2, with 12 bases fitting TRBD2. Per germline, CDR1 SGHAT and CDR2 FQNNGV. The trim removed 3 bases at V and 9 bases at J, leaving 2 bases unmatched. There are 14 residues in the CDR3. The CDR3, as DNA: TGTGCCAGCAGCTTCGGGACTAGCGGGCGGGAGCTGTTTTTT. Protein product: CASSFGTSGRELFF.

DNA for the CDR3: TGTGCCAGCAGTGGAGGTAGCGGGAGGTTTTACAATGAGCAGTTCTTC. It translates to CASSGGSGRFYNEQFF. V gene TRBV2 combines with J gene TRBJ2-1; 10 nucleotides align to TRBD2. Germline CDR1 reads SNHLY; CDR2 reads FYNNEI. CDR3 length equals 16 residues. Unmatched junction bases numbered 7, after V lost 4 bases and J lost 4 bases.